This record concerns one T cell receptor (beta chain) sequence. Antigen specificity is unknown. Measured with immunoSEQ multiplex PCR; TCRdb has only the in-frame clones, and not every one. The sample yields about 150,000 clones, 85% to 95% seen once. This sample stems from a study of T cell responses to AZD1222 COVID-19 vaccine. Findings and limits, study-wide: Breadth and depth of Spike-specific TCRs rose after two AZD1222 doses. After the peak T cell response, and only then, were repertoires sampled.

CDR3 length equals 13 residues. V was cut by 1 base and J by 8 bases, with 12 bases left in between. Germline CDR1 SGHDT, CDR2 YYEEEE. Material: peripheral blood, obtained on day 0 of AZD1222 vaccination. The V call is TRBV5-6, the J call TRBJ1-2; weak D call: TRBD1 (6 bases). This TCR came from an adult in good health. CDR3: CASSLLGAGGYTF. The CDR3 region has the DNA TGTGCCAGCAGCTTGTTGGGGGCTGGGGGCTACACCTTC.